This TCR beta chain emerged from a study of blood T cell repertoires in COVID-19. Whole-study context: The United States, Italy and Spain were the sources of the acute and convalescent COVID-19 samples. From T cells, B-cell-depleted T cells, or PBMCs came the material, which was cDNA or gDNA.

Trimming left V 2 bases short and J 2 bases short, with 11 bases between. Germline values: CDR1 SEHNR, CDR2 FQNEAQ (reference sequence). The CDR3 runs 15 residues. In the authors' workflow: Estimation of nucleated cell counts was performed using reference gene primer amplification. Sequencing used immunoSEQ multiplex PCR; TCRdb keeps in-frame clones, though not all of them. The DNA gave D and trimming, while V, J and clone size come from that table. Of about 110,000 clones in the sample, 76% were seen once. The clonotype originates from a woman aged 80 or over with acute or convalescent COVID-19. Sequencing was carried out using peripheral blood. The chain couples TRBV7-9 to TRBJ2-3; unclear D gene. CDR3 DNA sequence: TGTGCCAGCAGCTTATTTGCGGCGGTCACAGATACGCAGTATTTT. Translation: CASSLFAAVTDTQYF.